This is a list of T cell receptor beta chains from one sample in a study of control samples from healthy donors and cancer patients. Profiled with immunoSEQ multiplex PCR; TCRdb holds only in-frame clones, not every one. The profile covers about 120,000 clones, with around nine tenths appearing a single time and 12% taken by the ten largest. The sequencing input was blood. These receptor sequences come from a man aged 25-40 years in good health. The CDR3 runs from the conserved cysteine through the conserved F or W. The order of the fields is CDR3 protein, CDR3 DNA, J gene, clone size, V gene, D gene. D genes are given only for firm matches. Size is omitted from some rows. Given values are once, few, many or a class for expanded clones.

CASSSSAWIMNTEAFF	TGTGCCAGCAGCTCGTCTGCGTGGATCATGAACACTGAAGCTTTCTTT	TRBJ1-1	-	TRBV7-9	-
CASSEADSHVVGELFF	TGTGCCAGCAGTGAAGCGGACTCTCATGTGGTCGGGGAGCTGTTTTTT	TRBJ2-2	-	TRBV6-1	-
CASSLNFDQPQHF	TGTGCCAGCAGCTTAAATTTCGATCAGCCCCAGCATTTT	TRBJ1-5	-	TRBV7-3	-
CASTGGNEQFF	TGTGCCAGCACCGGGGGGAATGAGCAGTTCTTC	TRBJ2-1	-	TRBV12-3/TRBV12-4	TRBD2
CASSPADRRDSPLHF	TGTGCCAGCAGTCCGGCGGACAGGAGGGATTCACCCCTCCACTTT	TRBJ1-6	-	TRBV9	TRBD1
CASSLALLTAQYF	TGTGCCAGCAGTTTAGCCCTATTAACAGCGCAGTATTTT	TRBJ2-3	-	TRBV27	-
CASGKGTFFSGNTIYF	TGTGCCAGCGGAAAAGGAACTTTCTTTTCCGGAAACACCATATATTTT	TRBJ1-3	few	TRBV3-1/TRBV3-2	-
CASSLGAAGGTDTQYF	TGTGCCAGCAGCTTAGGGGCAGCGGGGGGAACAGATACGCAGTATTTT	TRBJ2-3	-	TRBV7-7	TRBD2
CASTRGAGSYEQYF	TGTGCCAGCACCCGGGGAGCGGGCTCCTACGAGCAGTACTTC	TRBJ2-7	-	TRBV6-5	-
CASSSSGVNTDTQYF	TGTGCCAGCAGTTCCTCAGGGGTTAACACGGATACGCAGTATTTT	TRBJ2-3	few	TRBV6-4	-
CASSREPYEQYF	TGTGCCAGCAGTAGAGAGCCCTACGAGCAGTACTTC	TRBJ2-7	-	TRBV6-6	-
CASSPGGPGELFF	TGTGCCAGCAGCCCAGGGGGGCCCGGGGAGCTGTTTTTT	TRBJ2-2	-	TRBV12-3/TRBV12-4	-
CSVVAAGLNTEAFF	TGCAGCGTTGTTGCGGCGGGCCTGAACACTGAAGCTTTCTTT	TRBJ1-1	-	TRBV29-1	-
CASSRQDNEKLFF	TGTGCCAGCAGTCGACAGGATAATGAAAAACTGTTTTTT	TRBJ1-4	-	TRBV6-2/TRBV6-3	-
CASSLDFQRGGTDTQYF	TGTGCCAGCAGCTTAGATTTCCAGCGGGGGGGCACAGATACGCAGTATTTT	TRBJ2-3	-	TRBV11-3	TRBD2
CASTPNGVGTDTQYF	TGTGCCAGCACCCCTAACGGGGTTGGCACAGATACGCAGTATTTT	TRBJ2-3	-	TRBV3-1/TRBV3-2	-
CASSYSPGGSYNEQFF	TGTGCCAGCAGTTACTCCCCAGGGGGATCCTACAATGAGCAGTTCTTC	TRBJ2-1	once	TRBV6-5	TRBD1
CASSLGGDGYTF	TGCGCCAGCAGCTTGGGAGGGGATGGCTACACCTTC	TRBJ1-2	-	TRBV5-1	-
CASSATGYEQYF	TGTGCCAGCAGTGCCACAGGGTACGAGCAGTACTTC	TRBJ2-7	-	TRBV25-1	-
CASSPSDGNEKLFF	TGTGCCAGCAGCCCCAGCGACGGTAATGAAAAACTGTTTTTT	TRBJ1-4	-	TRBV5-8	-
CASSLGGTARNEKLFF	TGTGCCAGCTCACTCGGCGGGACAGCTCGTAATGAAAAACTGTTTTTT	TRBJ1-4	-	TRBV18	TRBD1
CATSRDPLTGASNQPQHF	TGTGCCACCAGCAGAGACCCGTTGACGGGGGCCAGCAATCAGCCCCAGCATTTT	TRBJ1-5	-	TRBV15	-
CASSQVSTGNTIYF	TGTGCCAGCAGCCAAGTCTCGACGGGAAACACCATATATTTT	TRBJ1-3	-	TRBV14	-
CASSLAEGNGYTF	TGTGCCAGCAGCTTAGCGGAGGGTAATGGCTACACCTTC	TRBJ1-2	-	TRBV7-2	-
CASSSKEGNQPQHF	TGTGCCAGCAGCTCAAAAGAGGGGAATCAGCCCCAGCATTTT	TRBJ1-5	-	TRBV5-4	-
CASEGQGKPSQYF	TGTGCCAGCGAGGGACAGGGGAAGCCCTCCCAGTACTTC	TRBJ2-5	-	TRBV2	TRBD1
CASSLGQVPPYGYTF	TGTGCCAGCAGCCTCGGACAGGTCCCTCCCTATGGCTACACCTTC	TRBJ1-2	-	TRBV7-3	TRBD1
CASSQGPGLVGFPTNEQFF	TGTGCCAGCAGCCAAGGCCCGGGACTAGTGGGATTTCCCACCAATGAGCAGTTCTTC	TRBJ2-1	-	TRBV3-1/TRBV3-2	TRBD2
CASSLSGENSPLHF	TGTGCCAGCAGCTTGTCAGGGGAAAATTCACCCCTCCACTTT	TRBJ1-6	-	TRBV7-9	-
CASSFGTANYGYTF	TGTGCCAGCAGTTTCGGCACAGCTAACTATGGCTACACCTTC	TRBJ1-2	few	TRBV27	-
CASSRDRNEKLFF	TGTGCCAGCTCAAGGGACAGGAATGAAAAACTGTTTTTT	TRBJ1-4	-	TRBV18	TRBD1
CASSRNHGGQETQYF	TGTGCCAGTAGCCGAAACCACGGGGGTCAAGAGACCCAGTACTTC	TRBJ2-5	-	TRBV19	-
CASSLGAGGPDTQYF	TGTGCCAGCAGCTTAGGTGCGGGGGGGCCAGATACGCAGTATTTT	TRBJ2-3	-	TRBV11-3	TRBD2
CASSLAWGSGNTIYF	TGTGCCAGCAGCTTAGCGTGGGGCTCTGGAAACACCATATATTTT	TRBJ1-3	few	TRBV7-8	-
CAWSVLGGTGEAFF	TGTGCCTGGAGTGTACTGGGGGGAACGGGTGAAGCTTTCTTT	TRBJ1-1	-	TRBV30	-
CASSPGLISETQYF	TGTGCCAGCAGCCCGGGACTAATTTCAGAGACCCAGTACTTC	TRBJ2-5	once	TRBV11-3	TRBD2
CASSQGTTEGYTF	TGTGCCAGCAGCCAAGGGACGACAGAGGGCTACACCTTC	TRBJ1-2	-	TRBV4-2	-
CASSRLAGASTDTQYF	TGTGCCAGCTCCAGACTAGCGGGGGCCTCCACAGATACGCAGTATTTT	TRBJ2-3	-	TRBV18	TRBD2
CASSWANSPLHF	TGTGCCAGCAGCTGGGCCAATTCACCCCTCCACTTT	TRBJ1-6	-	TRBV5-8	-
CASSLGANFNTEAFF	TGTGCCAGCAGCCTGGGAGCTAACTTTAACACTGAAGCTTTCTTT	TRBJ1-1	-	TRBV5-8	-
CASSQDLTSGGYNEQFF	TGTGCCAGCAGCCAAGATCTGACTAGCGGGGGTTACAATGAGCAGTTCTTC	TRBJ2-1	-	TRBV3-1/TRBV3-2	TRBD2
CASQGTGEQYF	TGTGCTAGTCAGGGGACGGGGGAGCAGTACTTC	TRBJ2-7	-	TRBV12-3/TRBV12-4	-
CASRGLAGKETQYF	TGTGCCAGCAGAGGCCTAGCCGGAAAAGAGACCCAGTACTTC	TRBJ2-5	-	TRBV27	-
CASSFSSGVGAYEQYF	TGTGCCAGCAGTTTTTCCTCAGGGGTTGGGGCCTACGAGCAGTACTTC	TRBJ2-7	-	TRBV28	-
CASTDQGVNYNEQFF	TGTGCCAGTACCGATCAGGGGGTCAACTACAATGAGCAGTTCTTC	TRBJ2-1	-	TRBV19	TRBD1
CASDRDSSYSNQPQHF	TGTGCCAGCGACAGGGACAGCTCTTATAGCAATCAGCCCCAGCATTTT	TRBJ1-5	-	TRBV28	TRBD1
CASSPRTAWAQYF	TGTGCCAGCAGCCCGCGGACCGCGTGGGCCCAGTACTTC	TRBJ2-5	-	TRBV7-2	-
CASSHALRTIEAFF	TGTGCCAGCAGTCATGCCCTAAGGACTATTGAAGCTTTCTTT	TRBJ1-1	-	TRBV6-2/TRBV6-3	-
CASGLVGAAGGAYNEQFF	TGTGCTAGTGGTTTGGTAGGGGCAGCGGGGGGCGCGTACAATGAGCAGTTCTTC	TRBJ2-1	-	TRBV12-5	TRBD2